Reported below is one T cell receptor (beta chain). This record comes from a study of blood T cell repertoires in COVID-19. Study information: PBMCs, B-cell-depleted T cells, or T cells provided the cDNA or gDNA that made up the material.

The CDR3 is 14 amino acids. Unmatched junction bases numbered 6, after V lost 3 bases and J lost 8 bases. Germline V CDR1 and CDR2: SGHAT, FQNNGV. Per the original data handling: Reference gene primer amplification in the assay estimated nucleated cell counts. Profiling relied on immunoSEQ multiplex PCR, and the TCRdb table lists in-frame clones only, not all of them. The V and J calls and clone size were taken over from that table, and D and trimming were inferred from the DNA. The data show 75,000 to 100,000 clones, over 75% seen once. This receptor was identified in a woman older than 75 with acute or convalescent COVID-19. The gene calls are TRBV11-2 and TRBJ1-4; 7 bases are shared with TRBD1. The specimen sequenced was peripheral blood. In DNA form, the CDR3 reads TGTGCCAGCAGCTTCCGGGACAGTGGCGAAAAACTGTTTTTT. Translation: CASSFRDSGEKLFF.